Below, one T cell receptor beta chain is given with its context. Some clones are missing from TCRdb's copy, which holds only in-frame ones; the method was immunoSEQ multiplex PCR. The profile covers around 280,000 clones, with around 90% appearing a single time and around 1.7% taken by the ten largest. This record belongs to a study of blood T cell repertoires in COVID-19. The CDR3 covers 15 residues. V was trimmed by 2 bases and J by 4 bases, leaving 16 bases between them. Germline CDR1 and CDR2: SGHRS and YFSETQ. Each participant's cohort was designated according to participant-reported clinical history. Two negative PCRs, clearance, or symptom resolution were required of recovered Cohort 3 donors.

This chain uses TRBV5-1 with TRBJ2-7; the D gene is possibly TRBD1 (6 bases). The TCR sequence derives from a middle-aged woman who had recovered from COVID-19. The sequenced sample consisted of PBMCs or T cells enriched from blood (not recorded which). The CDR3 coding sequence is TGCGCCAGCAGCTTCCAGGTCGGGGACAATTACGAGCAGTACTTC. As protein: CASSFQVGDNYEQYF.